This T cell receptor beta chain was sequenced during a study of PD-1 blockade in classical Hodgkin lymphoma (TCRdb year 2020). Looking at the study overall: Nivolumab dosing was 3 mg/kg intravenously every 2 weeks, continuing until either disease progression or unacceptable toxicity. The study used TCR beta sequencing and CyTOF to define a peripheral blood immune signature of response to PD-1 blockade in classical Hodgkin lymphoma. Overall study results and their limits: Baseline TCR diversity was reported as lower in newly diagnosed patients than in healthy donors, and lower still in relapsed/refractory patients. The study was restricted to a single clinical trial cohort, and the causes of repertoire differences, possibly disease activity or prior therapy, were left undefined. Lower diversity was observed in patients in whom nivolumab was started less than 1 year after ASCT, and these patients were excluded from later analyses so that confounding by immune reconstitution would be avoided. Among trial patients, those achieving complete response had baseline diversity similar to that of newly diagnosed patients, while diversity was significantly lower in partial responders and progressors. CD4+ but not CD8+ TCR diversity rose significantly by C4D1 (p=0.0027 vs p=0.16), most apparent in complete responders (p=0.02).

The CDR3 spans 15 residues, from the cysteine through the phenylalanine. Of all the DNA, just the CDR3 is kept, 45 bases in frame from base 1. V trim: 4 bases; J trim: 7 bases; unmatched bases: 7. Based on the germline V gene (reference sequence), the CDR1 and CDR2 sequences are PRHDT and FYEKMQ. The Qiagen DNeasy kit was used to extract genomic DNA both from unsorted PBMCs and from the negatively selected CD4+ and CD8+ fractions. TCR beta CDR3 regions were amplified by immunoSEQ multiplex PCR using primers annealing to V and J segments. A synthetic immune receptor repertoire was used to minimize amplification bias, and any residual bias was removed computationally once sequencing was done. In the paper's pipeline: Custom Python scripts were used to quantify repertoire diversity as the Shannon entropy index. The unsorted, CD4+ and CD8+ repertoires were each analyzed separately, with the exception of combined analyses, where CD4+ and CD8+ sequences were merged in silico. Clonal expansion was defined as a frequency increase of at least 2-fold after treatment compared with C1D1, and clones undetected at baseline were assigned a pseudocount of 0.5. Singleton clones were defined as clones with 0 or 1 copy at C1D1, and non-singleton clones were defined as clones with 2 or more copies. Clones expanded in unsorted samples were assigned a CD4+, CD8+ or unknown annotation through matching of protein sequences in sorted samples from the same patient. Wilcoxon tests were applied to paired samples to test diversity changes from C1D1 to C4D1. The immuneACCESS repertoire file appears here via TCRdb, limited to in-frame rearrangements. These files lack a portion of the clones; in checked studies, under half of the deficit traces to unresolved V genes, and the cause of the others is not known. That table is the source of V, J and clone size, and D and trimming were worked out from the DNA. Within this sample are about 50,000 clones, with about 76% of them counted one time only. The top ten hold 9.5% to 15% of the sample.

The time point label on this specimen signifies: cycle 4 day 1 (C4D1), after 5 to 7 weeks of nivolumab. Every trial patient had relapsed following autologous stem cell transplantation, and prior brentuximab vedotin exposure was what differed among cohorts A, B and C. A total of 50 to 70 patients with relapsed/refractory classical Hodgkin lymphoma made up the trial cohort, and each patient's best overall response was complete response, partial response or progressive disease. In the multi-cohort phase II CheckMate 205 trial, trial patients received single-agent nivolumab. An independent review committee assessed best overall response by applying the 2007 International Working Group response criteria. PBMCs from the trial were collected at three points: immediately before nivolumab initiation (C1D1), and during therapy at cycle 2 day 1 and cycle 4 day 1. Peripheral blood was collected in 8 mL Vacutainer Cell Preparation Tubes, from which PBMCs were isolated by centrifugation and then cryopreserved.

About this clone: What antigen it recognizes has not been identified. The record has no base qualities; no much larger clone is one base away.

Here the sequenced sample was peripheral blood mononuclear cells (PBMCs), taken before the fourth cycle of nivolumab. The chain uses TRBV13 and TRBJ2-1; 10 junctional bases match TRBD1. The sequence was obtained from a human donor with classical Hodgkin lymphoma. The CDR3 here reads CASSSDRGQLNEQFF. The bases read TGTGCCAGCAGCTCTGACAGGGGGCAACTTAATGAGCAGTTCTTC.